Listed here are 6 T cell receptor beta chains from one sample, sequenced in a study of blood T cell repertoires in COVID-19. Assay: immunoSEQ multiplex PCR; the TCRdb copy retains only in-frame clones and omits some. The sample lists 50,000 to 60,000 clones; 89% were seen once. Source material: peripheral blood. These receptors all come from a man between 60 and 75 years old with acute or convalescent COVID-19.

J is TRBJ2-1 and V is TRBV2; 9 bases match TRBD1. Germline V gene lookup returns CDR1 SNHLY and CDR2 FYNNEI. V was clipped by 6 bases and J by 3 bases; unmatched bases: 3. This CDR3 has 14 amino acids. The CDR3 sequence is CASRAGQGYNEQFF. The CDR3 bases are TGTGCCAGCAGGGCGGGACAGGGCTACAATGAGCAGTTCTTC.

J is TRBJ1-4 and V is TRBV30; possibly TRBD1 for D (6 bases). This CDR3 region has 15 residues. Germline values: CDR1 GTSNPN, CDR2 SVGIG (reference sequence). Trimming cost V 0 bases and J 6 bases, with 14 bases left between them. The CDR3 coding sequence is TGTGCCTGGAGTGTACTAACGGGGGGCGATGAAAAACTGTTTTTT. Translated: CAWSVLTGGDEKLFF.

V is TRBV11-2 and J is TRBJ1-1; 7 bases match TRBD1. In germline, CDR1 is SGHAT, CDR2 FQNNGV. V gave up 8 bases and J gave up 6 bases; unmatched junction bases: 9. The CDR3 spans 13 residues. CDR3 bases: TGTGCCAGCTCCTACAGGGGAGGCGCTGAAGCTTTCTTT. Amino acids: CASSYRGGAEAFF.

This chain links TRBV10-3 with TRBJ1-1; possibly TRBD1 for D (6 bases). The CDR3 loop spans 13 amino acids. V was trimmed by 5 bases and J by 1 base, leaving 8 bases between them. Germline CDR1 reads ENHRY; CDR2 reads SYGVKD. The CDR3 DNA follows: TGTGCCATCAGTAGGACAGAGAACACTGAAGCTTTCTTT. Its protein product is CAISRTENTEAFF.

J is TRBJ2-7 and V is TRBV10-2; TRBD1 aligns across 7 bases. The germline V gene has CDR1 WSHSY and CDR2 SAAADI. The CDR3 length is 14 residues. The junction had 2 bases not matched to a gene; V was cut back by 0 bases and J by 3 bases. The DNA for the CDR3 is TGCGCCAGCAGTGAGTCGTGGGACAGCTACGAGCAGTACTTC. This gives the protein CASSESWDSYEQYF.

V and J are TRBV30 and TRBJ2-3; 7 bases map to TRBD1. J was trimmed by 8 bases and V by 0 bases; bases with no gene match: 5. CDR1 and CDR2 from the germline V gene are GTSNPN and SVGIG (reference sequence). This CDR3 is built from 13 residues. DNA for the CDR3: TGTGCCTGGAGTGTACGGGCAGGGGGTACGCAGTATTTT. This encodes CAWSVRAGGTQYF. The full variable domain, with the rest looked up from reference TRBV30 and TRBJ2-3, is SQTIHQWPATLVQPVGSPLSLECTVEGTSNPNLYWYRQAAGRGLQLLFYSVGIGQISSEVPQNLSASRPQDRQFILSSKKLLLSDSGFYLCAWSVRAGGTQYFGPGTRLTVL.